The 6 T cell receptor beta chains listed next were all sequenced from one sample in a study of cytomegalovirus exposure and HLA in healthy donors. The PCR contained 60 Vbeta and 13 Jbeta primers. Here immunoSEQ multiplex PCR was the method, and the copy in TCRdb shows in-frame clones only, minus some. Among roughly 100,000 clones listed, under 85% were seen once. The specimen was PBMCs. These TCRs come from a man between 18 and 29 years old in good health and CMV-seronegative.

The rearrangement uses TRBV5-4 and TRBJ2-1; 8 bases are a match to TRBD2. CDR3 size: 13 residues. Germline V gene sequence: CDR1 SGHNT, CDR2 YYREEE (reference sequence). J was trimmed by 8 bases and V by 2 bases; bases with no gene match: 3. CDR3 sequence reads: CASSFGTRDEQFF. For the CDR3, the DNA is TGTGCCAGCAGCTTCGGGACTAGGGATGAGCAGTTCTTC.

V gene TRBV9 combines with J gene TRBJ1-5; TRBD1 aligns across 7 bases. This CDR3 has 14 residues. Germline V gene sequence: CDR1 SGDLS, CDR2 YYNGEE. Losses at the gene ends were 2 bases for V and 3 bases for J; bases not matched to a gene: 2. In DNA, the CDR3 is TGTGCCAGCAGCGTTGGGACAGTCAATCAGCCCCAGCATTTT. Translated, it gives CASSVGTVNQPQHF.

This clone was recorded only once. CDR3 amino acids: CSGTGVGEQYF. Written as DNA, the CDR3 is TGCAGCGGTACAGGGGTTGGCGAGCAGTACTTC. V is TRBV29-1 and J is TRBJ2-7, with TRBD1 matching 7 bases. The germline V gene encodes CDR1 SQVTM and CDR2 ANQGSEA. This CDR3 spans 11 amino acids. J gave up 6 bases and V 7 bases, and 6 bases lay outside the gene matches.

The V call is TRBV21-1, the J call TRBJ2-7; TRBD1 is the table's D call, not checked against the DNA. TRBV21-1 is flagged as a pseudogene. The CDR3 has 13 residues. CDR3 sequence: CASSGRPPVEQYF. The CDR3, as DNA: TGTGCCAGCAGCGGGCGACCGCCTGTAGAGCAGTACTTC.

This chain uses TRBV27 with TRBJ2-4, with 12 bases lining up with TRBD2. V lost 1 base and J lost 6; bases outside the gene matches: 4. The CDR3 has 16 amino acids. CDR1 MNHEY and CDR2 SMNVEV come from the germline V gene (reference sequence). The CDR3 loop reads CASSLFLAGGRNIQYF. For the CDR3, the DNA is TGTGCCAGCAGTTTATTCCTAGCGGGAGGGAGAAACATTCAGTACTTC.

The rearrangement joins TRBV5-4 to TRBJ2-6, with D possibly being TRBD2 (6 bases). Per germline, CDR1 SGHNT and CDR2 YYREEE (reference sequence). Deletions cut 4 bases from V and 0 bases from J, with 14 bases between. There are 17 residues in the CDR3. This CDR3 reads CASSGRDGSSGANVLTF. The DNA of the CDR3 is TGTGCCAGCAGCGGACGGGACGGGAGCTCTGGGGCCAACGTCCTGACTTTC.